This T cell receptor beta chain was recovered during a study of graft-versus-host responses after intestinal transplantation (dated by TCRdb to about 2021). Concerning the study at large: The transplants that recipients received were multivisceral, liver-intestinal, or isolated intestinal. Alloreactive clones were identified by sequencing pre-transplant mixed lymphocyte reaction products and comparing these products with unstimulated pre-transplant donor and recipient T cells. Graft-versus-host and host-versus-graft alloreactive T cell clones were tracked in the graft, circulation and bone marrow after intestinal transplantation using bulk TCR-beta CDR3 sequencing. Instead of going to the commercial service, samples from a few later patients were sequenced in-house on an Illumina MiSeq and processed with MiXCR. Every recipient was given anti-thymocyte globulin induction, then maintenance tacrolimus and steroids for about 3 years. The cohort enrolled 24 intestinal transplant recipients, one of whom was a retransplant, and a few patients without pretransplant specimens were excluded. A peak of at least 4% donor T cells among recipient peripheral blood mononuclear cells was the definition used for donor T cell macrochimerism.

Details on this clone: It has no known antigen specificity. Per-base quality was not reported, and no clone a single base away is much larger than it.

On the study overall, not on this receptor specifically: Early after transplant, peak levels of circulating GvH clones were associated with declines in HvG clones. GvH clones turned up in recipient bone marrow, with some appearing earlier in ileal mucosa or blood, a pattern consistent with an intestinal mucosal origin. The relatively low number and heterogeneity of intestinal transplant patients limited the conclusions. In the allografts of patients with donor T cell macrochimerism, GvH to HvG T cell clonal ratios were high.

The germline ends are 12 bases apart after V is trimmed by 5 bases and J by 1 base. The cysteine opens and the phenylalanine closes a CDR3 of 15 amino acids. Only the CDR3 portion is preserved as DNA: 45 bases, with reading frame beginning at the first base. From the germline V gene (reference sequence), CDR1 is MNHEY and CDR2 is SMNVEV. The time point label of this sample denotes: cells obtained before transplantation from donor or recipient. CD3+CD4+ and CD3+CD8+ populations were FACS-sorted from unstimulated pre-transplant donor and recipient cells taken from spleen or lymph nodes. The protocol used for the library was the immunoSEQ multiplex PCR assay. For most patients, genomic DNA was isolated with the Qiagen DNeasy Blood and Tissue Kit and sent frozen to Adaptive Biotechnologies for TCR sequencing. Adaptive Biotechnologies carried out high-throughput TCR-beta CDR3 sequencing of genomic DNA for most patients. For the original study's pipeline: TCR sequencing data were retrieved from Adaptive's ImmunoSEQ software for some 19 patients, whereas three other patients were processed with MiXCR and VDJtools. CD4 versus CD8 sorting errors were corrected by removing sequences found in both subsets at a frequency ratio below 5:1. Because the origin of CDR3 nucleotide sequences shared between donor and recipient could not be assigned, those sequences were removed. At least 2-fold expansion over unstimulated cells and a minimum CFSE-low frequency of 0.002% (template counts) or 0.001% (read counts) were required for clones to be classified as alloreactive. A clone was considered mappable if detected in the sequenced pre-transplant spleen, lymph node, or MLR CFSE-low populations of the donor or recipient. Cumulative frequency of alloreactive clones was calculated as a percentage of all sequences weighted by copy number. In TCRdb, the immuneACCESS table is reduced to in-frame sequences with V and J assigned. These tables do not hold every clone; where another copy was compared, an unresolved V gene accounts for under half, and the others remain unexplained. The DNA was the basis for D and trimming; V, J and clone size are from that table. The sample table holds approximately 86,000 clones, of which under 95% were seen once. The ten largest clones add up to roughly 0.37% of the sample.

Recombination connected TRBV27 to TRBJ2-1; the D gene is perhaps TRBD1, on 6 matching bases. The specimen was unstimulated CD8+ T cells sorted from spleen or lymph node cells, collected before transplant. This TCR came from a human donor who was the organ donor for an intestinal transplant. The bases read TGTGCCAGCAGTGATCAGGGGAGTTCCTACAATGAGCAGTTCTTC. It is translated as CASSDQGSSYNEQFF.